This entry lists 20 T cell receptor beta chains sequenced from one sample in a study of cytomegalovirus exposure and HLA in healthy donors. The PCR contained 60 Vbeta and 13 Jbeta primers. Produced via immunoSEQ multiplex PCR; TCRdb's table is partial and in-frame only. The data show 100,000 or so clones, with around 78% seen just once and about 6% held by the top ten. What was sequenced was PBMCs. These receptors were taken from a male donor in good health and CMV-seronegative.

This chain uses TRBV29-1 with TRBJ2-1, with TRBD2 matching 8 bases. In germline, CDR1 is SQVTM, CDR2 ANQGSEA. The CDR3 consists of 15 residues. V shed 4 bases, J shed 3 bases, and the junction held 8 bases outside the gene matches. In DNA form, the CDR3 reads TGCAGCGTTGTTAAGCGGCTAGCGGGCTACAATGAGCAGTTCTTC. This translates into CSVVKRLAGYNEQFF.

This clone appeared a few times. J is TRBJ1-2 and V is TRBV5-4; D call uncertain. Trimming cost V 0 bases and J 2 bases, with 8 bases left between them. Germline assignment: CDR1 SGHNT and CDR2 YYREEE (reference sequence). The CDR3 is 14 residues long. As DNA, the CDR3 is TGTGCCAGCAGCTTGGCGACGGGAAACTATGGCTACACCTTC. It translates to CASSLATGNYGYTF.

The chain joins TRBV7-2 to TRBJ2-5; TRBD2 agrees at 12 bases. This CDR3 spans 15 amino acids. Germline trimming cut 6 bases from V and 5 bases from J; bases unmatched to any gene: 7. Germline assignment: CDR1 SGHTA and CDR2 FQGNSA. The CDR3 protein is CASSLGLAGRETQYF. Here the CDR3 DNA reads TGTGCCAGCAGTCTAGGACTAGCGGGAAGGGAGACCCAGTACTTC.

The J gene is TRBJ2-5, the V gene TRBV18; no clear D gene. CDR3 length: 14 amino acids. Germline values: CDR1 KGHSH, CDR2 LQKENI. V lost 1 base and J lost 3, with 9 bases in between. The CDR3 reads CASSPQWQEETQYF. The CDR3, as DNA: TGTGCCAGCTCACCACAATGGCAGGAAGAGACCCAGTACTTC.

The chain employs TRBV7-3 and TRBJ2-1; 12 bases match TRBD2. The V segment lost 5 bases and the J segment 6 bases; nucleotides outside the gene matches: 2. The V gene's germline CDR1 is SGHTA and CDR2 FQGTGA. This CDR3 comprises 14 residues. CDR3: CASSTTSGSNEQFF. The CDR3 DNA sequence: TGTGCCAGCAGCACGACTAGCGGGAGCAATGAGCAGTTCTTC.

This clone was seen a single time. The CDR3 DNA follows: TGCAGCGTTGACCATCGAGCCCAGGTCGAGCAGTACTTC. This translates into CSVDHRAQVEQYF. The chain links TRBV29-1 to TRBJ2-5; unclear D gene. The J call may be mistaken, given a closer DNA end match to TRBJ2-7. This CDR3 contains 13 residues. Germline CDR1 reads SQVTM; CDR2 reads ANQGSEA.

The chain carries TRBV2 and TRBJ2-5; D might be TRBD2 (7 bases). Trimming took 4 bases from V and 5 from J, leaving 20 bases between them. The CDR3 runs 16 residues. CDR1 and CDR2 (germline): SNHLY, FYNNEI. CDR3 in amino acids: CASSVGGGRGTETQYF. The CDR3 DNA follows: TGTGCCAGCAGTGTAGGGGGGGGGAGGGGGACCGAGACCCAGTACTTC.

This clone was seen only a few times. This chain joins TRBV6-1 and TRBJ2-7; TRBD2 aligns across 14 bases. Germline loops: CDR1 MNHNS, CDR2 SASEGT. The V gene end was trimmed by 7 bases and the J gene end by 7 bases; junction bases not matched to a gene: 9. The CDR3 length is 15 residues. Here the CDR3 DNA reads TGTGCCAGCACATTGGGACTAGCGGGAGTTCAAGAGCAGTACTTC. This sequence encodes CASTLGLAGVQEQYF.

The rearrangement joins TRBV5-5 to TRBJ2-1; 16 bases line up with TRBD2. V gave up 4 bases and J gave up 1 base; unmatched junction bases: 2. Germline values: CDR1 SGHKS, CDR2 YYEKEE (reference sequence). The CDR3 is 17 amino acids. CDR3 nucleotides: TGTGCCAGCAGCCAGGGACTAGCGGGAGGGTCCTACAATGAGCAGTTCTTC. Encoded protein: CASSQGLAGGSYNEQFF.

The genes are TRBV5-1 and TRBJ2-1; TRBD2 aligns across 12 bases. Trimming took 0 bases from V and 10 from J; bases not matched to a gene: 8. The CDR3 is 16 amino acids. Germline CDR1 is SGHRS and CDR2 is YFSETQ. The CDR3 here is CASSLGLAGGPAEQFF. The CDR3 DNA is TGCGCCAGCAGCTTGGGGCTAGCGGGAGGGCCAGCGGAGCAGTTCTTC.

This clone was counted only a few times. The CDR3 sequence is CATSMLWGRKREQFF. The CDR3 coding sequence is TGTGCCACCAGCATGCTTTGGGGGAGGAAACGTGAGCAGTTCTTC. The genes are TRBV15 and TRBJ2-1, with D possibly TRBD2 on 6 matching bases. The CDR3 covers 15 residues. Germline V gene lookup returns CDR1 LNHNV and CDR2 YYDKDF (reference sequence). V dropped 4 bases and J dropped 9 bases, with 19 bases sitting between them.

The chain employs TRBV5-4 and TRBJ1-3; 7 bases map to TRBD1. The CDR3 runs to 13 residues. Germline V gene sequence: CDR1 SGHNT, CDR2 YYREEE (reference sequence). With V trimmed by 4 bases and J by 3 bases, 1 base remained unmatched. In nucleotides, the CDR3 is TGTGCCAGCAGCCGACAGGGTGGAAACACCATATATTTT. Protein product: CASSRQGGNTIYF.

Written as DNA, the CDR3 is TGCGCCAGCAGCCTTGCACCGCTCGGCGAGCAGTACTTC. It codes for CASSLAPLGEQYF. This chain joins TRBV4-1 and TRBJ2-7; the D is unclear. Germline-derived CDR1 and CDR2 are MGHRA and YSYEKL. V dropped 4 bases and J dropped 6 bases, with 13 bases sitting between them. CDR3 length equals 13 residues.

This clone was observed a few times. The rearrangement joins TRBV6-6 to TRBJ2-1, with 7 bases lining up with TRBD1. Looked up from germline, CDR1 is MNHNY and CDR2 is SVGAGI (reference sequence). The CDR3 extends over 15 amino acids. V lost 5 bases, J lost 6 bases, and 10 bases stayed unmatched. The DNA of the CDR3 is TGTGCCAGCAGTCGCGATCCGGGACAGAGCAATGAGCAGTTCTTC. Amino acids: CASSRDPGQSNEQFF.

In regard to this clone: A read error may account for a junction end that differs from germline. The J gene is TRBJ2-2, the V gene TRBV7-7; 11 bases align to TRBD2. The CDR3 runs 17 residues. Germline lookup yields CDR1 SSHAT and CDR2 FNYEAQ (reference sequence). The CDR3 bases are TGTGCTAGCACCCTCGCCCCTAGCGGGAGGAATACCGGGGAGCTGTTTTTT. Translated: CASTLAPSGRNTGELFF.

This clone showed up just a few times. The junction and the germline gene differ at one end; a read error may be behind it. The chain has TRBV7-7 and TRBJ2-1; 9 positions match TRBD2. The CDR3 extends over 18 amino acids. CDR1 is SSHAT, CDR2 FNYEAQ, per germline (reference sequence). The CDR3 DNA follows: TGTGCTAGCAGCCCCCTCCCGACTAGCGGTTTTTCCTACAATGAGCAGTTCTTC. This sequence encodes CASSPLPTSGFSYNEQFF.

The chain joins TRBV2 to TRBJ1-2; D may be TRBD1 (6 bases). V lost 7 bases, J lost 4 bases, and 19 bases lay in between. Germline V lookup: CDR1 SNHLY, CDR2 FYNNEI. CDR3 length equals 15 residues. The CDR3 sequence: CASTERGASLYGYTF. CDR3 DNA sequence: TGTGCCAGCACCGAACGGGGGGCGAGTCTCTATGGCTACACCTTC.

The chain combines TRBV21-1 with TRBJ2-5; the DNA was not compared with TRBD1, the D call given in the table. The end of the DNA aligns better with TRBJ2-7, so the J call may be wrong. TRBV21-1 is a recognized pseudogene. The CDR3 extends over 14 amino acids. The CDR3 region has the DNA TGTGCCAGCAGCACGACAGACCATCCCTACGAGCAGTACTTC. Its protein product is CASSTTDHPYEQYF.

This clone showed up just once. The CDR3 DNA reads TGTGCCAGCAGCTACGGAGAGTTAGGGCAGTATTTT. Its protein is CASSYGELGQYF. This chain uses TRBV5-4 with TRBJ2-3, with D uncertain. This CDR3 spans 12 amino acids. Germline CDR1 reads SGHNT; CDR2 reads YYREEE (reference sequence). Deletions cut 3 bases from V and 11 bases from J, with 13 bases between.

J is TRBJ2-5 and V is TRBV11-2; the match to TRBD2 covers 8 bases. The trim removed 2 bases at V and 4 bases at J, leaving 6 bases unmatched. The CDR3 runs 15 residues. From germline, CDR1 is SGHAT and CDR2 FQNNGV. The CDR3 DNA sequence: TGTGCCAGCAGCTTATTAGCGGGAAGGGGAGAGACCCAGTACTTC. It encodes CASSLLAGRGETQYF.